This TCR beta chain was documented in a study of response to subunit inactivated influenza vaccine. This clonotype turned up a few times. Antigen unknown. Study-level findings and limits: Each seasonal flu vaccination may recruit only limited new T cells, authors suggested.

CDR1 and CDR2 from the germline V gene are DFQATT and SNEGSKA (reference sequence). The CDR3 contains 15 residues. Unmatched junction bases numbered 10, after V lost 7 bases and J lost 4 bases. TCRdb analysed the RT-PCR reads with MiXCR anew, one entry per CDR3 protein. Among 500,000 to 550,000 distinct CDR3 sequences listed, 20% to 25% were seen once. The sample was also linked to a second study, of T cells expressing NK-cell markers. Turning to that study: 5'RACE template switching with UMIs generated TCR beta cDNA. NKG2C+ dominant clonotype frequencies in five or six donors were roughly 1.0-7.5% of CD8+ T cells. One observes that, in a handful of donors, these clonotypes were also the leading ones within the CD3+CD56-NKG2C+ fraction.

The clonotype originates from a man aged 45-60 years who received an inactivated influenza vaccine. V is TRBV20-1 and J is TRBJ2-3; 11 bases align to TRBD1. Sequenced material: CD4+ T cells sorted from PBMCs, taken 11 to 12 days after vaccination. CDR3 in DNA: TGCAGTGTTACTACGGGACAGGGGGTTTCAGATACGCAGTATTTT. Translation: CSVTTGQGVSDTQYF.